The clone carrying this T cell receptor beta chain showed up just a few times. The target antigen is unknown. The sample belongs to a study of cytomegalovirus exposure and HLA in healthy donors. General study points: A further, later analysis showed that HLA-associated TCR beta chains (compared with equally common others) were more clonally expanded. A later analysis showed TCR association rates differing by HLA locus, peaking at DRB1 and lowest at HLA-C. In a later analysis, TCR beta V- and J-gene trimming showed a link to a missense DCLRE1C variant.

The PCR contained 60 Vbeta and 13 Jbeta primers. Generated by immunoSEQ multiplex PCR, the TCRdb table keeps only in-frame clones and is missing some. The sample includes some 120,000 clones, over 65% of them seen just once. The TCR sequence derives from a man aged 35 to 55 in good health and CMV-seropositive. Sequenced input: PBMCs.

The CDR3 DNA reads as TGTGCCAGCAGCCAAGATAGGTGGCGCGGCGGCACTGAAGCTTTCTTT. Translation: CASSQDRWRGGTEAFF. The chain links TRBV4-2 to TRBJ1-1; no reliable D call. V lost 0 bases and J 4 bases, leaving 15 bases between the germline ends. Germline V lookup: CDR1 LGHNA, CDR2 YNFKEQ. The CDR3 runs 16 residues.